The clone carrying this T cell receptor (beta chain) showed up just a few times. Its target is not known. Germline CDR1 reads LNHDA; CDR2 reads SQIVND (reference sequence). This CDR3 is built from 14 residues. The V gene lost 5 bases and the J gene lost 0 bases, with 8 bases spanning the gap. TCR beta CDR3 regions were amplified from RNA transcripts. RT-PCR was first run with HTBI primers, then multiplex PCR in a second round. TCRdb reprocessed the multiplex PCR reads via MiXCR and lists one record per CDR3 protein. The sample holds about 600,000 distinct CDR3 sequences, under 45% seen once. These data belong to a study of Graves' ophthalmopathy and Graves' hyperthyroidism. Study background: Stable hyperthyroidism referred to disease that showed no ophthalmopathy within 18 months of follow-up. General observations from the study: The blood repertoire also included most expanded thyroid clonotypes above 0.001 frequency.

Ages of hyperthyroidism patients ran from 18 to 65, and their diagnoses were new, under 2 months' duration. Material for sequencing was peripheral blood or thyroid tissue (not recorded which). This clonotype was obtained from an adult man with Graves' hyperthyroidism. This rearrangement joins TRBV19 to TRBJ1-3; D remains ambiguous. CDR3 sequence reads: CASSWASSGNTIYF. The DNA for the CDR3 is TGTGCCAGTAGTTGGGCTAGCTCTGGAAACACCATATATTTT.